This T cell receptor beta chain is drawn from a study of blood T cell repertoires in COVID-19. Background on the study: T cells, B-cell-depleted T cells, or PBMCs provided the cDNA or gDNA that served as material.

Recruitment covered 20 to 25 US areas and drew participants whose ages spanned about 18 to 90 years. Participant reports of clinical history set cohort assignment. In Cohort 3, a recovered donor had either two negative PCRs, clearance, or symptom resolution. Only in-frame clones appear in the TCRdb table, and some are missing; sequencing was by immunoSEQ multiplex PCR. The table has over 200,000 clones, roughly 84% seen once. Germline V CDR1 and CDR2: MDHEN, SYDVKM. Trimming removed 10 bases at V and 1 base at J, with 15 bases between. This CDR3 spans 14 amino acids. The chain employs TRBV28 and TRBJ2-3; D unresolved. The sequenced sample was PBMCs or T cells enriched from blood (not recorded which). This TCR came from a woman aged 40-49 years who had recovered from COVID-19. The CDR3 is CATDTNSGTDTQYF. The CDR3 DNA reads as TGTGCCACCGATACTAATTCGGGCACAGATACGCAGTATTTT.